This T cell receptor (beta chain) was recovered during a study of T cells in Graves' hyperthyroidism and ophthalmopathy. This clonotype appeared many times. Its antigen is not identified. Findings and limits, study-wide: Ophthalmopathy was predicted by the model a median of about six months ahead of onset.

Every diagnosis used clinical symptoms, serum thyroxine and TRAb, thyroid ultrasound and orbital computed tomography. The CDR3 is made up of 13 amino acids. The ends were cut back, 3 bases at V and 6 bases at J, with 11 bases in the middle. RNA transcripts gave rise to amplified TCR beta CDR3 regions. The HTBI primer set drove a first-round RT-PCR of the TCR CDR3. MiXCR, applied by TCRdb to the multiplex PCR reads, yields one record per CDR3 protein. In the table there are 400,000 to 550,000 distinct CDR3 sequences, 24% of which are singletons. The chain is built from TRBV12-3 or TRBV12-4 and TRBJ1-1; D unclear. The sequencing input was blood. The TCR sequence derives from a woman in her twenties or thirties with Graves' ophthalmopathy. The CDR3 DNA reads TGTGCCAGCAGTTTTCCGGGAGGAGCTGAAGCTTTCTTT. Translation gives CASSFPGGAEAFF.